One sample yielded the 31 T cell receptor beta chains listed below, sequenced in a study of T cell responses to AZD1222 COVID-19 vaccine. Data came from immunoSEQ multiplex PCR; TCRdb stores just in-frame clones and leaves some out. Of just under 90,000 clones listed, around 90% were seen once; the top ten hold 10%. This specimen consisted of peripheral blood, obtained on day 0 of MenACWY control vaccination. The receptor set was obtained from an adult in good health.

This clone occurred a few times. The J gene is TRBJ2-3, the V gene TRBV4-2, with TRBD2 identical over 9 bases. This CDR3 is built from 17 residues. Germline-derived CDR1 and CDR2 are LGHNA and YNFKEQ. J lost 5 bases, V lost 1 base, and 10 bases had no gene match. DNA for the CDR3: TGTGCCAGCAGCCAAGCGACGGTAGCGGGGGCTATAGATACGCAGTATTTT. Translating it yields CASSQATVAGAIDTQYF.

The chain combines TRBV14 with TRBJ1-1; perhaps TRBD1 as D (5 bases). V lost 4 bases and J 0 bases, leaving 18 bases between the germline ends. The CDR3 length is 17 residues. From germline, CDR1 is SGHDN and CDR2 FVKESK. As DNA, the CDR3 is TGTGCCAGCAGCCGACGGGGAGGGGCCGTATTGAACACTGAAGCTTTCTTT. Residues: CASSRRGGAVLNTEAFF.

The V call is TRBV18, the J call TRBJ1-4; D may be TRBD1 (6 bases). Germline V CDR1 and CDR2: KGHSH, LQKENI. The CDR3 spans 15 residues. Trimming removed 1 base from V and 8 bases from J, with 14 bases in between. The CDR3 protein is CASSPLKGDGEKLFF. CDR3 coding DNA: TGTGCCAGCTCACCACTTAAGGGGGACGGCGAAAAACTGTTTTTT.

This clone was recorded once. The chain couples TRBV7-9 to TRBJ1-6, with no clear D. The V end lost 1 base, the J end lost 2 bases, and 3 bases lay between the germline ends. This CDR3 comprises 14 residues. Germline CDR1 SEHNR, CDR2 FQNEAQ (reference sequence). The chain's CDR3 is CASSLETYNSPLHF. The CDR3 DNA reads as TGTGCCAGCAGCTTAGAAACCTATAATTCACCCCTCCACTTT.

The J gene is TRBJ2-5, the V gene TRBV7-2, with D possibly being TRBD2 (6 bases). Looked up from germline, CDR1 is SGHTA and CDR2 is FQGNSA. V shed 4 bases and J shed 4 bases, with 16 bases lying between them. This CDR3 has 15 amino acids. In nucleotides, the CDR3 is TGTGCCAGCAGCTCCACGAGTCTGCGGGGAGAGACCCAGTACTTC. It codes for CASSSTSLRGETQYF.

This clone was seen a single time. V usage is TRBV28 and J usage is TRBJ1-1; D perhaps matches TRBD1 (5 bases). The germline V gene has CDR1 MDHEN and CDR2 SYDVKM. The CDR3 is 13 residues long. Trimming cost V 6 bases and J 5 bases, with 13 bases left between them. Here the CDR3 reads CASRVGGSTEAFF. The CDR3 DNA sequence: TGTGCCAGCAGGGTGGGGGGTAGTACTGAAGCTTTCTTT.

The chain employs TRBV6-1 and TRBJ2-5; no clear D gene. V lost 1 base, J lost 8 bases, and 5 bases lay in between. There are 11 residues in the CDR3. The germline V gene encodes CDR1 MNHNS and CDR2 SASEGT. This chain's CDR3 is CASSEGPTQYF. In DNA, the CDR3 is TGTGCCAGCAGTGAAGGGCCTACCCAGTACTTC.

This chain joins TRBV5-1 and TRBJ2-2, with a weak D call TRBD1 (6 bases). Trimming removed 0 bases at V and 6 bases at J, with 9 bases between. Germline V gene lookup returns CDR1 SGHRS and CDR2 YFSETQ. This CDR3 contains 14 residues. The CDR3 nucleotides are TGCGCCAGCAGCTTGGACAGGGTCCCCGGGGAGCTGTTTTTT. This translates into CASSLDRVPGELFF.

The chain joins TRBV9 to TRBJ2-3; 9 bases line up with TRBD2. CDR1 is SGDLS, CDR2 YYNGEE, per germline. V trimming: 0 bases; J trimming: 2 bases; junction bases outside the gene matches: 7. The CDR3 sequence is 17 residues long. CDR3: CASSVASSGGPTDTQYF. In nucleotides, the CDR3 is TGTGCCAGCAGCGTAGCGAGTAGCGGGGGACCCACAGATACGCAGTATTTT.

The chain employs TRBV27 and TRBJ1-5; a possible D gene is TRBD1 (6 bases). Trimming took off 2 bases at V and 6 bases at J, with 11 bases between the two ends. The CDR3 length is 14 residues. CDR1 MNHEY and CDR2 SMNVEV come from the germline V gene (reference sequence). CDR3 loop: CASSLNRVGQPQHF. The CDR3 coding sequence is TGTGCCAGCAGTTTAAACAGGGTCGGTCAGCCCCAGCATTTT.

The genes are TRBV29-1 and TRBJ1-5; 8 nucleotides line up with TRBD1. Per the germline V gene, CDR1 is SQVTM and CDR2 is ANQGSEA. Unmatched junction bases numbered 5, after V lost 6 bases and J lost 4 bases. This CDR3 spans 13 amino acids. The CDR3 reads CSVQGASNQPQHF. The DNA of the CDR3 is TGCAGCGTGCAGGGGGCCAGTAATCAGCCCCAGCATTTT.

This clone has a single count. This chain joins TRBV7-8 and TRBJ1-6, with D possibly being TRBD1 (5 bases). This CDR3 spans 13 amino acids. CDR1 is SGHVS and CDR2 is FQNEAQ in the germline V gene. The V and J ends lost 3 bases and 7 bases respectively, with 7 bases between them. Here the CDR3 reads CASSLGVNSPLHF. CDR3 DNA sequence: TGTGCCAGCAGCTTGGGGGTAAATTCACCCCTCCACTTT. Supplemented by reference TRBV7-8 and TRBJ1-6, the full variable domain reads GAGVSQSPRYKVAKRGQDVALRCDPISGHVSLFWYQQALGQGPEFLTYFQNEAQLDKSGLPSDRFFAERPEGSVSTLKIQRTQQEDSAVYLCASSLGVNSPLHFGNGTRLTVT.

This clone was observed once. The V call is TRBV3-1 (or the pseudogene TRBV3-2), the J call TRBJ2-2; 10 positions agree with TRBD2. The CDR3 covers 15 residues. With 1 base clipped from V and 7 bases from J, the junction kept 3 bases outside the gene matches. Germline assignment: CDR1 LGHDT and CDR2 YNNKEL (reference sequence). The CDR3 DNA reads as TGTGCCAGCAGCCAAGTGGCTAGCGGGGGCGGGGAGCTGTTTTTT. It encodes CASSQVASGGGELFF.

The chain recombines TRBV6-1 with TRBJ2-7; a weak D match, TRBD2 (5 bases). The CDR3 sequence is 16 residues long. Trimming took off 1 base at V and 4 bases at J, with 17 bases between the two ends. Germline CDR1 and CDR2: MNHNS and SASEGT. The CDR3 bases are TGTGCCAGCAGTGAAGGGGCTAGCCGGAAATCTTACGAGCAGTACTTC. Amino acid sequence: CASSEGASRKSYEQYF.

V gene TRBV7-3 combines with J gene TRBJ1-4; no definite D call. CDR1 SGHTA and CDR2 FQGTGA come from the germline V gene. V was pared by 3 bases and J by 10 bases, with 15 bases between. CDR3 size: 14 residues. Here the CDR3 DNA reads TGTGCCAGCAGCTTGGACTGGAGCTCGGCAAAACTGTTTTTT. Translation gives CASSLDWSSAKLFF.

The V call is TRBV29-1, the J call TRBJ1-1; the match to TRBD1 covers 12 bases. After removal of 7 bases from V and 8 bases from J, the junction contained 11 bases not matched to a gene. The CDR3 runs to 14 residues. From germline, CDR1 is SQVTM and CDR2 ANQGSEA. CDR3 residues: CSAGDPGQGAEAFF. Here the CDR3 DNA reads TGCAGCGCAGGGGACCCGGGACAGGGGGCAGAAGCTTTCTTT.

This chain joins TRBV21-1 and TRBJ2-5; the table assigns TRBD2, which was not confirmed against the DNA. TRBV21-1 represents a pseudogene. The CDR3 sequence is 17 residues long. Here the CDR3 DNA reads TGTGCCAGCAGCATCACGGAGGGATTTTTGGGTAAGAGCAACCAGTACTTC. Protein product: CASSITEGFLGKSNQYF.

The rearrangement joins TRBV28 to TRBJ1-6; TRBD1 is a possible D gene (5 bases). This CDR3 comprises 13 residues. Germline CDR1 and CDR2: MDHEN and SYDVKM. The germline V and J ends were trimmed by 6 bases and 11 bases, with 14 bases remaining between them. CDR3 nucleotides: TGTGCCAGCAGCCCGGGGACGGGTACACCCCTCCACTTT. As protein: CASSPGTGTPLHF.

This sequence joins TRBV7-2 and TRBJ1-5; D gene ambiguous. The CDR3 runs 14 residues. CDR1 is SGHTA and CDR2 is FQGNSA in the germline V gene. V lost 2 bases, J lost 2 bases, and 7 bases lay in between. CDR3 DNA: TGTGCCAGCAGCTTAAACGGGGGCAATCAGCCCCAGCATTTT. This encodes CASSLNGGNQPQHF.

The V gene is TRBV19, the J gene TRBJ1-1, with D tentatively TRBD1 (6 bases). Trimming pared 5 bases from V and 0 bases from J, leaving 10 bases between. The CDR3 is made up of 14 amino acids. Germline V CDR1 and CDR2: LNHDA, SQIVND (reference sequence). This CDR3 reads CASSVSGVNTEAFF. CDR3 DNA: TGTGCCAGTAGTGTCTCAGGGGTGAACACTGAAGCTTTCTTT.

The V call is TRBV11-2, the J call TRBJ1-6; D unresolved. Trimming left V 1 base short and J 3 bases short, with 4 bases between. In germline, CDR1 is SGHAT, CDR2 FQNNGV. There are 14 residues in the CDR3. CDR3 sequence (DNA): TGTGCCAGCAGCTTAGTTGGCTATAATTCACCCCTCCACTTT. Protein sequence: CASSLVGYNSPLHF.

This chain joins TRBV12-3 or TRBV12-4 and TRBJ1-2, with unresolved D. The CDR3 is 13 amino acids. Trimming left V 3 bases short and J 8 bases short, with 13 bases between. This CDR3 reads CASSFIEAWGYTF. The CDR3 region has the DNA TGTGCCAGCAGTTTCATCGAAGCGTGGGGCTACACCTTC.

Details on this clone: This sample also contains other DNA sequences that code for the same CDR3. The CDR3 sequence is CASSEGGRGTEAFF. CDR3 DNA: TGTGCCAGCAGTGAAGGGGGGCGCGGCACTGAAGCTTTCTTT. This chain joins TRBV2 and TRBJ1-1; TRBD1 might be the D (6 bases). CDR3 length: 14 amino acids. Deletions cut 1 base from V and 4 bases from J, with 10 bases between. The germline CDR1 and CDR2 sequences are SNHLY and FYNNEI. The full variable domain, with the rest looked up from reference TRBV2 and TRBJ1-1, is EPEVTQTPSHQVTQMGQEVILRCVPISNHLYFYWYRQILGQKVEFLVSFYNNEISEKSEIFDDQFSVERPDGSNFTLKIRSTKLEDSAMYFCASSEGGRGTEAFFGQGTRLTVV.

The chain employs TRBV7-2 and TRBJ2-3; possibly TRBD1 for D (8 bases). The CDR3 runs 17 residues. Trimming removed 3 bases at V and 6 bases at J, with 22 bases between. Germline lookup yields CDR1 SGHTA and CDR2 FQGNSA. Here the CDR3 DNA reads TGTGCCAGCAGCTTGATCCCTGGACAGGGAGGGAGTGATACGCAGTATTTT. This sequence encodes CASSLIPGQGGSDTQYF.

The chain carries TRBV5-1 and TRBJ1-2; D remains ambiguous. Per the germline V gene, CDR1 is SGHRS and CDR2 is YFSETQ. The CDR3 length is 14 residues. Trimming shortened V by 0 bases and J by 4 bases, and 10 bases separated the two germline ends. CDR3: CASSLDDLVYGYTF. In DNA, the CDR3 is TGCGCCAGCAGCTTGGACGACCTTGTCTATGGCTACACCTTC. The full variable domain, with the rest looked up from reference TRBV5-1 and TRBJ1-2, is KAGVTQTPRYLIKTRGQQVTLSCSPISGHRSVSWYQQTPGQGLQFLFEYFSETQRNKGNFPGRFSGRQFSNSRSEMNVSTLELGDSALYLCASSLDDLVYGYTFGSGTRLTVV.

J is TRBJ2-3 and V is TRBV7-8; 9 nucleotides agree with TRBD1. This CDR3 spans 18 amino acids. V dropped 5 bases and J dropped 0; count of bases not matched to a gene: 12. Germline lookup yields CDR1 SGHVS and CDR2 FQNEAQ. The CDR3 nucleotides read TGTGCCAGCAGCCCTTTTTTTGGGACAGGGATTAGCACAGATACGCAGTATTTT. It translates to CASSPFFGTGISTDTQYF.

The chain has TRBV4-2 and TRBJ2-2; 11 positions match TRBD2. Unmatched junction bases numbered 4, after V lost 0 bases and J lost 7 bases. The CDR3 spans 16 residues. CDR1 is LGHNA, CDR2 YNFKEQ, per germline. CDR3 protein: CASSQEASGGFGELFF. As DNA, the CDR3 is TGTGCCAGCAGCCAAGAGGCTAGCGGGGGGTTCGGGGAGCTGTTTTTT.

This clone was detected a few times. V gene TRBV2 combines with J gene TRBJ2-7, with TRBD1 matching over 7 bases. J gave up 5 bases and V 6 bases, and 7 bases lay outside the gene matches. The CDR3 extends over 13 amino acids. Germline loops: CDR1 SNHLY, CDR2 FYNNEI. For the CDR3, the DNA is TGTGCCAGCAGCCCGACAGGGTTCCACGAGCAGTACTTC. Protein product: CASSPTGFHEQYF.

The chain combines TRBV3-1 (or the pseudogene TRBV3-2) with TRBJ2-2, with D hard to call. From germline, CDR1 is LGHDT and CDR2 YNNKEL (reference sequence). The CDR3 consists of 16 residues. Trimming left V 0 bases short and J 1 base short, with 9 bases between. The CDR3 DNA follows: TGTGCCAGCAGCCAAGAATCCCACCAGAACACCGGGGAGCTGTTTTTT. It yields the protein CASSQESHQNTGELFF.

V is TRBV5-5 and J is TRBJ1-2; no definite D call. The CDR3 has 14 residues. Germline CDR1 reads SGHKS; CDR2 reads YYEKEE (reference sequence). The V end lost 3 bases, the J end lost 0 bases, and 9 bases lay between the germline ends. CDR3 nucleotides: TGTGCCAGCAGCTCGACGTTAACTAACTATGGCTACACCTTC. This encodes CASSSTLTNYGYTF.

This chain connects TRBV10-2 to TRBJ2-2; possibly TRBD1 or TRBD2 for D (5 bases each). Trimming shortened V by 6 bases and J by 3 bases, and 20 bases separated the two germline ends. CDR3 size: 17 residues. Germline lookup yields CDR1 WSHSY and CDR2 SAAADI. The CDR3 protein is CASRDTTGTGHTGELFF. The DNA of the CDR3 is TGCGCCAGCAGGGATACCACCGGGACGGGGCACACCGGGGAGCTGTTTTTT.